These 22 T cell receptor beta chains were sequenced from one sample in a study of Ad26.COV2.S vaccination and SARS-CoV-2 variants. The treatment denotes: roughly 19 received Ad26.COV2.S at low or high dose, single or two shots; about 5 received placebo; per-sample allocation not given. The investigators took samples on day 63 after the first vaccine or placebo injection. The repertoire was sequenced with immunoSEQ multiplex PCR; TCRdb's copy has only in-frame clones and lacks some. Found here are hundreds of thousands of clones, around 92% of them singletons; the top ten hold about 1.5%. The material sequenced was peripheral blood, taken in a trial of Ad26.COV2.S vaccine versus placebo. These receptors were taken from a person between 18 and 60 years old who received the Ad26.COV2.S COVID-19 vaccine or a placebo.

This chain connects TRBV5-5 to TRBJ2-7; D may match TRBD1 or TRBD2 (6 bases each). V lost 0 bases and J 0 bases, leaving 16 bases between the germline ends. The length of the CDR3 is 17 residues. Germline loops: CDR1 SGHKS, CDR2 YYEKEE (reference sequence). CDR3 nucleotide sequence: TGTGCCAGCAGCTTGGCCCTTGAGGGGGGCGCCTCCTACGAGCAGTACTTC. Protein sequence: CASSLALEGGASYEQYF. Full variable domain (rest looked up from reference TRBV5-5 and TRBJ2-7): DAGVTQSPTHLIKTRGQQVTLRCSPISGHKSVSWYQQVLGQGPQFIFQYYEKEERGRGNFPDRFSARQFPNYSSELNVNALLLGDSALYLCASSLALEGGASYEQYFGPGTRLTVT.

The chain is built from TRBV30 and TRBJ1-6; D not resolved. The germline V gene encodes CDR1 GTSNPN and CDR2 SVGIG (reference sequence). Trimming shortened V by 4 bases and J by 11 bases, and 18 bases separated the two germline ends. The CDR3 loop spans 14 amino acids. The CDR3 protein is CAWTPLPGWAPLHF. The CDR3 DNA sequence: TGTGCCTGGACCCCTCTCCCGGGATGGGCACCCCTCCACTTT.

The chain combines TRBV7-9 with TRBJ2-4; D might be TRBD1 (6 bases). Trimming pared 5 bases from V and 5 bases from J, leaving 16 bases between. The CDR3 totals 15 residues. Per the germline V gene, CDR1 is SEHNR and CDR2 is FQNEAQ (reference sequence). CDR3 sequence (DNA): TGTGCCAGCAGCCTGGGACATTCTTCGGAAAACATTCAGTACTTC. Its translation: CASSLGHSSENIQYF.

The CDR3, as DNA: TGTGCCTGGAGTGTAGGGCCAACTAATGAAAAACTGTTTTTT. Its protein product is CAWSVGPTNEKLFF. The genes are TRBV30 and TRBJ1-4; D gene unclear. In germline, CDR1 is GTSNPN, CDR2 SVGIG (reference sequence). V dropped 0 bases and J dropped 0 bases, with 5 bases sitting between them. The CDR3 spans 14 residues.

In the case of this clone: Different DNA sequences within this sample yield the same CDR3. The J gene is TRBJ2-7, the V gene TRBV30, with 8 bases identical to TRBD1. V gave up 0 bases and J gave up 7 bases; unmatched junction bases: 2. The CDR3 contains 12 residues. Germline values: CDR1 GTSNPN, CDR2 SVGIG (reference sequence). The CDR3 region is CAWSVQGVEQYF. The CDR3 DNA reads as TGTGCCTGGAGTGTACAGGGGGTAGAGCAGTACTTC. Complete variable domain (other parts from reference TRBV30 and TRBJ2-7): SQTIHQWPATLVQPVGSPLSLECTVEGTSNPNLYWYRQAAGRGLQLLFYSVGIGQISSEVPQNLSASRPQDRQFILSSKKLLLSDSGFYLCAWSVQGVEQYFGPGTRLTVT.

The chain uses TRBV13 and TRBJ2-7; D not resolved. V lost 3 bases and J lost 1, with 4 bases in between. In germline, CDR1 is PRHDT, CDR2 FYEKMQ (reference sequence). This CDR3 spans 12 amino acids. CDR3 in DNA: TGTGCCAGCAGCTTCCAGTCCTACGAGCAGTACTTC. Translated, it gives CASSFQSYEQYF.

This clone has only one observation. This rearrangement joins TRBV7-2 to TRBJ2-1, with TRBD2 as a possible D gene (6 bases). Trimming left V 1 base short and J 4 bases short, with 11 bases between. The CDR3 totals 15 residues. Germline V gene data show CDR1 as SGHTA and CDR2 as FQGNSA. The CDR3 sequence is CASSLGAGQYNEQFF. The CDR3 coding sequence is TGTGCCAGCAGCTTAGGGGCGGGGCAATACAATGAGCAGTTCTTC.

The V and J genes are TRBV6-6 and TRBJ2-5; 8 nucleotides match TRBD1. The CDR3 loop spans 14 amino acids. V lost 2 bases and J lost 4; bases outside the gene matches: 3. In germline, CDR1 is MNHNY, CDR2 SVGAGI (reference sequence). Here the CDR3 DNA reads TGTGCCAGCAGTTACCCGACAGGGGTAGAGACCCAGTACTTC. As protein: CASSYPTGVETQYF.

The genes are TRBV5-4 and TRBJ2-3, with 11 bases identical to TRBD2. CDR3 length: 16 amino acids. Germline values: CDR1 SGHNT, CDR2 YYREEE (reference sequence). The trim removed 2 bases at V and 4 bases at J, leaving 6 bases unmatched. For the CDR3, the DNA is TGTGCCAGCAGCTTTATCCCTAGCGGGAGGTCAGATACGCAGTATTTT. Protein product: CASSFIPSGRSDTQYF.

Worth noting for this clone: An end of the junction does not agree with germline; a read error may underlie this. The CDR3 nucleotides read TGTGCCAGTAGTCTAGACAGGAGGCTGGGGGGGACCCAGTACTTC. Translated: CASSLDRRLGGTQYF. V gene TRBV19 combines with J gene TRBJ2-5; D could derive from TRBD1 or TRBD2 (6 bases each). Germline-derived CDR1 and CDR2 are LNHDA and SQIVND (reference sequence). This CDR3 is 15 amino acids long. Looking up the rest from reference TRBV19 and TRBJ2-5 gives the full variable domain: DGGITQSPKYLFRKEGQNVTLSCEQNLNHDAMYWYRQDPGQGLRLIYYSQIVNDFQKGDIAEGYSVSREKKESFPLTVTSAQKNPTAFYLCASSLDRRLGGTQYFGPGTRLLVL.

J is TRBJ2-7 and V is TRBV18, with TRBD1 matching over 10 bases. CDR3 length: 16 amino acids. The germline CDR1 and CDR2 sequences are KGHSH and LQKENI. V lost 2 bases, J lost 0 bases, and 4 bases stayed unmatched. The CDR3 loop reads CASSPDRGPSSYEQYF. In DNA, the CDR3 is TGTGCCAGCTCACCAGACAGGGGGCCTTCCTCCTACGAGCAGTACTTC.

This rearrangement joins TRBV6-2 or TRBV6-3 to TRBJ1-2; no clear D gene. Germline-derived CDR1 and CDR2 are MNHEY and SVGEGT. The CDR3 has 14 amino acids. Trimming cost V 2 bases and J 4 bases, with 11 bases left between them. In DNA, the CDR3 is TGTGCCAGCAGTTACCTGGACGGAACCTATGGCTACACCTTC. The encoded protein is CASSYLDGTYGYTF.

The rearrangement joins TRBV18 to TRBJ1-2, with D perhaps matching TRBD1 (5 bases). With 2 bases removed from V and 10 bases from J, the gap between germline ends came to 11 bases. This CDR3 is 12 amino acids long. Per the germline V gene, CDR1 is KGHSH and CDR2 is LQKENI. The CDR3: CASSPSEGLYTF. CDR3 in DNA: TGTGCCAGCTCACCATCCGAGGGGCTCTACACCTTC.

CDR3: CASSLLAPSGRNSPLHF. The CDR3, as DNA: TGCGCCAGCAGCTTGTTGGCGCCCTCAGGACGGAATTCACCCCTCCACTTT. V is TRBV5-1 and J is TRBJ1-6; D is unresolved. Germline-derived CDR1 and CDR2 are SGHRS and YFSETQ. V was pared by 1 base and J by 7 bases, with 18 bases between. There are 17 residues in the CDR3.

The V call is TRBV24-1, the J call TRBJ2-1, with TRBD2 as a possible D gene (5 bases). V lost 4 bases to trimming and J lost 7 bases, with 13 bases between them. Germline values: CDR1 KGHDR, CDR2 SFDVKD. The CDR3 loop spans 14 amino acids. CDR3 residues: CATSEPSRRNEQFF. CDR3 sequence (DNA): TGTGCCACCAGTGAGCCCTCTCGGAGGAATGAGCAGTTCTTC.

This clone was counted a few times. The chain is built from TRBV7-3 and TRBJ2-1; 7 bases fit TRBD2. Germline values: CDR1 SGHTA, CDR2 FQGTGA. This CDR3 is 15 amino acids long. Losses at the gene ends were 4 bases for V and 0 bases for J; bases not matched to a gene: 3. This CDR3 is CASSWRGSSYNEQFF. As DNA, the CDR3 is TGTGCCAGCAGCTGGCGGGGGAGCTCCTACAATGAGCAGTTCTTC. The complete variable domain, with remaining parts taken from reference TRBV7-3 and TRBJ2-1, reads GAGVSQTPSNKVTEKGKYVELRCDPISGHTALYWYRQSLGQGPEFLIYFQGTGAADDSGLPNDRFFAVRPEGSVSTLKIQRTERGDSAVYLCASSWRGSSYNEQFFGPGTRLTVL.

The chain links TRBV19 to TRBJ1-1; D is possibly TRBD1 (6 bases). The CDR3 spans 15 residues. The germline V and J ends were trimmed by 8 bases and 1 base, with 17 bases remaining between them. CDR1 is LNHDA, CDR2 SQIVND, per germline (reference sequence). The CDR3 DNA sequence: TGTGCCAGTCGCGGGGGCAGCCTTCCGAACACTGAAGCTTTCTTT. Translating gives CASRGGSLPNTEAFF.

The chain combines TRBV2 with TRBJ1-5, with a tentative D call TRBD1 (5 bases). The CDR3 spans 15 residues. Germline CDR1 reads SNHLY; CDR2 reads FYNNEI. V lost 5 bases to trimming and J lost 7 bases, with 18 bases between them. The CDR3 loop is CASSPLIQEGQPQHF. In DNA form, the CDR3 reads TGTGCCAGCAGTCCCCTCATCCAAGAGGGGCAGCCCCAGCATTTT.

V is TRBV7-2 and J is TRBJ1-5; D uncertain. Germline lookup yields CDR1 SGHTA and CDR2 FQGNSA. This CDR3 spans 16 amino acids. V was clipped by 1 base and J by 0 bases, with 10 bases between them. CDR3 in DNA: TGTGCCAGCAGCTTAGAGGGATACTATAGCAATCAGCCCCAGCATTTT. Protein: CASSLEGYYSNQPQHF.

The CDR3 loop reads CASSDSTGRGLNEQFF. The DNA for the CDR3 is TGTGCCAGCAGTGACTCAACTGGTCGGGGACTCAATGAGCAGTTCTTC. The J gene is TRBJ2-1, the V gene TRBV6-4; a possible D gene is TRBD2 (6 bases). V was clipped by 0 bases and J by 6 bases, with 15 bases between them. The V gene's germline CDR1 is MRHNA and CDR2 SNTAGT. This CDR3 is 16 amino acids long.

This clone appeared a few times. CDR3: CASSESTGGNEQFF. CDR3 sequence (DNA): TGCGCCAGCAGTGAGTCAACGGGAGGGAATGAGCAGTTCTTC. The chain is built from TRBV10-1 and TRBJ2-1; 8 positions agree with TRBD2. CDR1 WNHNN and CDR2 SYGVQD come from the germline V gene (reference sequence). The CDR3 runs to 14 residues. V trimming: 0 bases; J trimming: 7 bases; junction bases outside the gene matches: 2.

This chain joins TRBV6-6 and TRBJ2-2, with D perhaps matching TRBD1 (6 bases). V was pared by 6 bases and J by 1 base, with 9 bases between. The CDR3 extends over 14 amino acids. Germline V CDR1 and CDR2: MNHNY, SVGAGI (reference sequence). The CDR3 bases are TGTGCCAGCAGGCTGACAGGGAACACCGGGGAGCTGTTTTTT. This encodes CASRLTGNTGELFF.